This T cell receptor beta chain was sequenced in a study of T cell responses to AZD1222 COVID-19 vaccine. Background on the study: Pooled together were second doses at about 4 or about 12 weeks. The study's findings and limits: Females outnumbered males among donors, who were mostly white British; clonal diversity was possibly underestimated. Close to half of spike-specific TCRs reportedly recognize unmutated variant regions.

Comment on this clone: Antigen: not known.

CDR3 size: 17 residues. Germline V CDR1 and CDR2: SGDLS, YYNGEE. Trimming took off 0 bases at V and 2 bases at J, with 14 bases between the two ends. Using immunoSEQ multiplex PCR, the repertoire was profiled, and TCRdb retains in-frame clones only, with some absent. Among around 92,000 clones listed, 91% were seen once. The clonotype originates from an adult in good health. The chain couples TRBV9 to TRBJ1-4; D remains ambiguous. Sequences were derived from peripheral blood, sampled on day 0 of AZD1222 vaccination. The CDR3: CASSVGPQGTTNEKLFF. CDR3 DNA sequence: TGTGCCAGCAGCGTAGGCCCCCAAGGTACCACTAATGAAAAACTGTTTTTT.